This paragraph covers one T cell receptor beta chain sequence. The sample belongs to a study of blood T cell repertoires in COVID-19. V lost 6 bases and J lost 8; bases outside the gene matches: 5. Germline lookup yields CDR1 MNHNY and CDR2 SVGAGI (reference sequence). The CDR3 totals 13 residues. Profiling relied on immunoSEQ multiplex PCR, and the TCRdb table lists in-frame clones only, not all of them. The sample lists 69,000 or so clones; about four fifths were seen once. The sample consisted of peripheral blood. This chain uses TRBV6-6 with TRBJ1-2, with TRBD1 matching over 11 bases. The receptor comes from an elderly woman with acute or convalescent COVID-19. The chain's CDR3 is CASSTGTGGGYTF. For the CDR3, the DNA is TGTGCCAGCAGCACCGGGACAGGGGGAGGCTACACCTTC.